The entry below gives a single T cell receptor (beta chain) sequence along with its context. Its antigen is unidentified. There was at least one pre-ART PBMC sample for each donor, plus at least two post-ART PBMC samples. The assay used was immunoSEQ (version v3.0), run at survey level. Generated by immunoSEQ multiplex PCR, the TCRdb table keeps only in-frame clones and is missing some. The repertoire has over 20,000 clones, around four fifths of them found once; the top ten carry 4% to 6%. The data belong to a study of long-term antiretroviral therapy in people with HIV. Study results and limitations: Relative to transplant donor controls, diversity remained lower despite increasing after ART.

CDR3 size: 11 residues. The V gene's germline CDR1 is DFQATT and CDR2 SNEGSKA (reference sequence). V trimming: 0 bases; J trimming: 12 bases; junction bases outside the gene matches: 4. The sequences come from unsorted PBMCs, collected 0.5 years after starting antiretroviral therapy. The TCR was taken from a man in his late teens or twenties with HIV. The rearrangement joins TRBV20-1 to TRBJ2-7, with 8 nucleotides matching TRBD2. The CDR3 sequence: CSAREGTRMYF. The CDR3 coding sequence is TGCAGTGCTAGAGAGGGGACTAGGATGTACTTC.